The TCR beta chain described here comes from a study of spatial heterogeneity in lung cancer (dated by TCRdb to between 2019 and 2020). In the study overall: The donors were approximately 70 patients from the lung TRACERx cohort who had early-stage, untreated non-small cell lung cancer. Follow-up PBMC samples were sequenced whenever the samples were available, and the median time to follow-up was around 24 months after resection. Both alpha and beta chains were TCR-sequenced in a few hundred tumor regions, under 80 matched nontumor lung samples and roughly 50 PBMC samples obtained at surgery. In non-small cell lung cancer, the study quantitatively compared TCR alpha and beta repertoires across several tumor regions, matched nontumor lung, and blood. Nonsynonymous mutation counts, determined by whole-exome sequencing of tumor tissue, were related to features of the TCR repertoire. More beta-chain than alpha-chain transcripts were consistently detected, likely reflecting higher beta-chain transcript abundance. In the raw uncorrected reads, each unique combination of TCR and UMI appeared on average more than ten times.

The meaning of the sample's time point label: blood at routine non-recurrence follow-up after resection. For TCR sequencing, whole RNA was extracted from tumor and nontumor lung tissue, or from cryopreserved PBMC samples, and no cell sorting was done. Only patients with enough RNA available from two or more tumor regions were chosen for TCR sequencing. From its cysteine to its phenylalanine, the CDR3 spans 17 amino acids. Only the CDR3 region is kept as DNA, spanning 51 bases read in frame from base 1. A distance of 12 bases separates the germline ends of V and J, which lose 0 bases and 0 bases respectively. The germline V gene specifies LGHNA as CDR1 and YNFKEQ as CDR2. Note on this clonotype: The specificity of this receptor is unknown. No clone much larger than this one lies a single base away; base qualities are absent.

Overall study results and their limits: Additional single-cell paired TCR alpha and beta sequencing was considered necessary to confirm, at a functional level, the hypothesis that regional TCRs recognize regional mutations. Ubiquitous expanded tumor TCRs were detected in blood more often at tumor resection than at routine follow-up. Only 13 to 15 patients were included in comparisons of baseline and follow-up blood repertoires.

The library relied on 5' RACE. The sequencer was a NextSeq 500. The TCR library protocol attached a unique molecular identifier to each TCR cDNA molecule to allow correction of PCR and sequencing errors. The authors' analysis ran thus. TCR identification, UMI-based error correction and CDR3 extraction were all carried out with Decombinator tools. Expanded TCRs were defined as those above a frequency of 2 per 1,000, corresponding to the top 1% of the tumor frequency distribution. Renyi diversity was calculated using the R vegan package after each repertoire was subsampled 100 times to 5,000 TCRs. CDR3 similarity networks were constructed using string-kernel similarity of amino acid triplets, with links drawn between CDR3s whose pairwise similarity was above 0.82. TCRdb handled the public reads itself, with Q25 trimming in fastp and clone calling in MiXCR, and kept productive beta chains. Each CDR3 protein appears once, grouped with its most common genes and DNA. These V and J calls rely on TCRdb rather than the paper's analysis. This sample is represented by around 110,000 distinct CDR3 sequences; more than 9% of them were singletons. Roughly 15% of the sample is taken by the ten largest.

This sequence originates from a male donor with early-stage non-small cell lung cancer. Sequencing was performed on PBMCs, taken at follow-up. The chain links TRBV4-2 with TRBJ1-3, with no reliable assignment of the D segment. The CDR3 reads CASSQDRRSLSGNTIYF. The bases read TGTGCCAGCAGCCAAGATAGGAGATCCCTCTCTGGAAACACCATATATTTT.